The 22 T cell receptor beta chains below all came from one sample that was sequenced in a study of cytotoxic CD8 clonotypes in ibrutinib-treated CLL (dated by TCRdb to about 2021). The method behind the library was the immunoSEQ multiplex PCR assay. Not all clones reach the TCRdb copy of this immuneACCESS table, which keeps in-frame sequences only. Checked studies attribute under half of the gap to unresolved V genes and leave the rest unexplained. Present in this sample are around 91,000 clones, 70% to 90% of which were seen just once. The ten largest clones represent roughly 5% of the sample. Sequenced material: PBMCs, taken before ibrutinib treatment. These receptors were collected from a human donor with chronic lymphocytic leukemia.

This clone appeared a single time. The rearrangement uses TRBV30 and TRBJ1-2, with D unresolved. Trimming removed 4 bases at V and 4 bases at J, with 13 bases between. The CDR3 totals 13 residues. Germline V gene lookup returns CDR1 GTSNPN and CDR2 SVGIG (reference sequence). CDR3 bases: TGTGCCTGGAAATTGACGGCCGCCTATGGCTACACCTTC. Amino acids: CAWKLTAAYGYTF.

The rearrangement uses TRBV30 and TRBJ2-6; unclear D gene. The CDR3 runs to 13 residues. The germline V gene encodes CDR1 GTSNPN and CDR2 SVGIG (reference sequence). Trimming shortened V by 2 bases and J by 4 bases, and 6 bases separated the two germline ends. The CDR3 region has the DNA TGTGCCTGGAGTCCCGGAGGGGCCAACGTCCTGACTTTC. It yields the protein CAWSPGGANVLTF.

This clone has just a few counts. CDR3: CSTPEAFF. The CDR3 DNA follows: TGCAGCACCCCGGAAGCTTTCTTT. The chain is built from TRBV29-1 and TRBJ1-1; no firm D call. CDR3 length: 8 amino acids. V was cut by 8 bases and J by 8 bases, with 6 bases left in between. Germline V gene lookup returns CDR1 SQVTM and CDR2 ANQGSEA.

This rearrangement joins TRBV7-9 to TRBJ2-7; the D gene is possibly TRBD2 (5 bases). Trimming shortened V by 2 bases and J by 0 bases, and 14 bases separated the two germline ends. Germline lookup yields CDR1 SEHNR and CDR2 FQNEAQ (reference sequence). The CDR3 is 16 residues long. The CDR3 DNA sequence: TGTGCCAGCAGCTTACGCGGAGGTAGCACCTCCTACGAGCAGTACTTC. Residues: CASSLRGGSTSYEQYF.

The chain uses TRBV7-9 and TRBJ2-2; D unclear. The V gene's germline CDR1 is SEHNR and CDR2 FQNEAQ (reference sequence). The CDR3 length is 15 residues. Trimming removed 5 bases from V and 1 base from J, with 11 bases in between. In DNA form, the CDR3 reads TGTGCCAGCAGCCTCCTGGGATTGAACACCGGGGAGCTGTTTTTT. Residues: CASSLLGLNTGELFF.

The chain links TRBV4-1 to TRBJ2-1; D possibly uses TRBD1 or TRBD2 (5 bases each). V was trimmed by 7 bases and J by 8 bases, leaving 24 bases between them. The length of the CDR3 is 16 residues. In germline, CDR1 is MGHRA, CDR2 YSYEKL. The CDR3 DNA is TGCGCCAGCACCCCAGAAGAGGTGGGGGTATTCGATGAGCAGTTCTTC. Translation gives CASTPEEVGVFDEQFF.

The CDR3 DNA reads TGTGCCAGCAGCTCGCGGACAGGTAACAATGAGCAGTTCTTC. Translation: CASSSRTGNNEQFF. The chain carries TRBV7-9 and TRBJ2-1, with 7 bases that match TRBD1. Per the germline V gene, CDR1 is SEHNR and CDR2 is FQNEAQ (reference sequence). The V gene end was trimmed by 4 bases and the J gene end by 5 bases; junction bases not matched to a gene: 5. The CDR3 covers 14 residues.

V gene TRBV27 combines with J gene TRBJ2-7, with D unresolved. Per germline, CDR1 MNHEY and CDR2 SMNVEV (reference sequence). V was shortened by 7 bases and J by 4 bases, with 20 bases between the two germline ends. This CDR3 has 15 residues. CDR3 loop: CASTSRPGSSYEQYF. CDR3 sequence (DNA): TGTGCCAGCACCTCACGGCCAGGTTCCTCTTACGAGCAGTACTTC.

V usage is TRBV5-3 and J usage is TRBJ1-2; D may be TRBD1 (5 bases). TRBV5-3 is known as an ORF, though its function is uncertain. The CDR3 loop spans 14 amino acids. The V end was cut by 3 bases, the J end by 7 bases, with 16 bases between. The CDR3 loop reads CARSWGFELGGYTF. In nucleotides, the CDR3 is TGTGCCAGAAGCTGGGGCTTTGAGCTCGGTGGCTACACCTTC.

This clone was detected only a few times. The chain links TRBV9 to TRBJ2-1; 8 bases line up with TRBD2. The CDR3 extends over 15 amino acids. V shed 2 bases, J shed 8 bases, and the junction held 9 bases outside the gene matches. CDR1 and CDR2 (germline): SGDLS, YYNGEE. The CDR3 sequence: CASSVIAGNRHEQFF. CDR3 in DNA: TGTGCCAGCAGCGTTATAGCGGGAAATAGGCATGAGCAGTTCTTC. The entire variable domain, with the rest obtained from reference TRBV9 and TRBJ2-1, is as follows: DSGVTQTPKHLITATGQRVTLRCSPRSGDLSVYWYQQSLDQGLQFLIQYYNGEERAKGNILERFSAQQFPDLHSELNLSSLELGDSALYFCASSVIAGNRHEQFFGPGTRLTVL.

This chain uses TRBV19 with TRBJ2-1; either TRBD1 or TRBD2 may supply D (5 bases each). The germline V gene encodes CDR1 LNHDA and CDR2 SQIVND (reference sequence). The V and J ends lost 0 bases and 0 bases respectively, with 12 bases between them. CDR3 size: 17 residues. The CDR3 coding sequence is TGTGCCAGTAGTATAGATGGGACGGCGAGCTCCTACAATGAGCAGTTCTTC. Amino acid sequence: CASSIDGTASSYNEQFF. The full variable domain, with the rest looked up from reference TRBV19 and TRBJ2-1, is DGGITQSPKYLFRKEGQNVTLSCEQNLNHDAMYWYRQDPGQGLRLIYYSQIVNDFQKGDIAEGYSVSREKKESFPLTVTSAQKNPTAFYLCASSIDGTASSYNEQFFGPGTRLTVL.

The chain is built from TRBV5-1 and TRBJ2-5; D gene uncertain. CDR1 is SGHRS and CDR2 is YFSETQ in the germline V gene. V lost 5 bases to trimming and J lost 4 bases, with 18 bases between them. The CDR3 consists of 15 residues. CDR3 loop: CASRKAPTEVETQYF. CDR3 bases: TGCGCCAGCAGGAAAGCCCCCACCGAGGTAGAGACCCAGTACTTC. Full variable domain (outside the CDR3, taken from reference TRBV5-1 and TRBJ2-5): KAGVTQTPRYLIKTRGQQVTLSCSPISGHRSVSWYQQTPGQGLQFLFEYFSETQRNKGNFPGRFSGRQFSNSRSEMNVSTLELGDSALYLCASRKAPTEVETQYFGPGTRLLVL.

The CDR3 coding sequence is TGTGCCAGCAGGCCCGGGACAGGACATGGCTACACCTTC. It codes for CASRPGTGHGYTF. The rearrangement links TRBV6-6 to TRBJ1-2; TRBD1 matches at 8 bases. Germline values: CDR1 MNHNY, CDR2 SVGAGI (reference sequence). The CDR3 runs 13 residues. Trimming took 6 bases from V and 6 from J; bases not matched to a gene: 6.

The V gene is TRBV19, the J gene TRBJ1-5; 7 bases are a match to TRBD1. With 4 bases clipped from V and 5 bases from J, the junction kept 5 bases outside the gene matches. CDR3 size: 14 residues. Germline CDR1 is LNHDA and CDR2 is SQIVND (reference sequence). The CDR3 DNA sequence: TGTGCCAGTAGTAACGACAGGGCGCATCAGCCCCAGCATTTT. Translating it yields CASSNDRAHQPQHF.

The chain joins TRBV7-4 to TRBJ2-7; the D is unclear. The V and J ends lost 2 bases and 2 bases respectively, with 13 bases between them. CDR3 length equals 15 residues. Per the germline V gene, CDR1 is SGHVT and CDR2 is SQSDAQ. The DNA for the CDR3 is TGTGCCAGCAGCTTACGTTCCCGGATAACCTACGAGCAGTACTTC. This gives the protein CASSLRSRITYEQYF.

This clone was seen a handful of times. J is TRBJ1-1 and V is TRBV7-9, with 7 bases lining up with TRBD1. V shed 4 bases, J shed 7 bases, and the junction held 15 bases outside the gene matches. The CDR3 sequence is 16 residues long. Germline V lookup: CDR1 SEHNR, CDR2 FQNEAQ (reference sequence). CDR3 in amino acids: CASSSNYVRGGSEAFF. In nucleotides, the CDR3 is TGTGCCAGCAGCTCCAATTACGTGAGAGGGGGCAGTGAAGCTTTCTTT.

The rearrangement joins TRBV30 to TRBJ2-2; D gene ambiguous. The CDR3 length is 15 residues. CDR1 and CDR2 from the germline V gene are GTSNPN and SVGIG (reference sequence). V gave up 3 bases and J gave up 0 bases, with 11 bases separating them. The chain's CDR3 is CAWRRGSANTGELFF. In nucleotides, the CDR3 is TGTGCCTGGAGACGCGGTTCCGCGAACACCGGGGAGCTGTTTTTT.

The chain recombines TRBV19 with TRBJ2-7, with TRBD1 identical over 8 bases. The CDR3 length is 14 residues. Per the germline V gene, CDR1 is LNHDA and CDR2 is SQIVND (reference sequence). V was pared by 8 bases and J by 4 bases, with 10 bases of the junction left unmatched. The chain's CDR3 is CASGSGTGSYEQYF. The CDR3 nucleotides read TGTGCCAGTGGGAGTGGGACAGGTTCGTACGAGCAGTACTTC.

The chain links TRBV5-8 to TRBJ2-3; D unclear. The CDR3 covers 15 residues. Germline values: CDR1 SGHTS, CDR2 YDEGEE. Trimming cost V 0 bases and J 4 bases, with 12 bases left between them. The CDR3: CASSLAGLRADTQYF. The CDR3 DNA sequence: TGTGCCAGCAGCTTGGCCGGTCTGCGAGCAGATACGCAGTATTTT.

This clone was recorded once. The gene calls are TRBV9 and TRBJ2-7; TRBD1 matches 11 bases. Losses at the gene ends were 5 bases for V and 4 bases for J; bases not matched to a gene: 8. Germline-derived CDR1 and CDR2 are SGDLS and YYNGEE. The CDR3 spans 15 residues. CDR3 bases: TGTGCCAGCAGTTTAACCGGGACAGGGGGTTACGAGCAGTACTTC. It encodes CASSLTGTGGYEQYF. Combining the CDR3 with reference TRBV9 and TRBJ2-7 gives the whole variable domain DSGVTQTPKHLITATGQRVTLRCSPRSGDLSVYWYQQSLDQGLQFLIQYYNGEERAKGNILERFSAQQFPDLHSELNLSSLELGDSALYFCASSLTGTGGYEQYFGPGTRLTVT.

The rearrangement links TRBV11-2 to TRBJ2-3; 8 positions match TRBD2. This CDR3 is 14 amino acids long. V dropped 5 bases and J dropped 5; count of bases not matched to a gene: 6. Germline CDR1 SGHAT, CDR2 FQNNGV. The CDR3 region is CASSLPGGRDTQYF. The CDR3 bases are TGTGCCAGCAGCCTCCCGGGGGGGAGAGATACGCAGTATTTT.

The chain recombines TRBV5-1 with TRBJ2-3; no clear D gene. The CDR3 runs 14 residues. The germline gives CDR1 SGHRS, CDR2 YFSETQ. Between the trimmed V and J ends, which lost 4 bases and 8 bases, there was a span of 17 bases. CDR3 sequence reads: CASSTSELEATQYF. The CDR3, as DNA: TGCGCCAGCAGCACCAGCGAACTGGAAGCTACGCAGTATTTT.